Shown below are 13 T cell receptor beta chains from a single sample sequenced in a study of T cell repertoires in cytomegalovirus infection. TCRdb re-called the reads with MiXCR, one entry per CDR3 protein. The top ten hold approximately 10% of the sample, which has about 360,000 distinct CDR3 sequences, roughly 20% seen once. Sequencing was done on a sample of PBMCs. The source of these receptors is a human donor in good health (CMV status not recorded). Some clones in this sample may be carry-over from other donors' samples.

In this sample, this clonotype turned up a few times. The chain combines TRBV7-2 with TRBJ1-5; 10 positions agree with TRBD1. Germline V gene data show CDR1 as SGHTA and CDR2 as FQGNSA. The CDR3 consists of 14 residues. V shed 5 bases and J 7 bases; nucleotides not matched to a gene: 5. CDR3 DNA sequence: TGTGCCAGCAGCCTCGGGACAGGGGACCAGCCCCAGCATTTT. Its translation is CASSLGTGDQPQHF.

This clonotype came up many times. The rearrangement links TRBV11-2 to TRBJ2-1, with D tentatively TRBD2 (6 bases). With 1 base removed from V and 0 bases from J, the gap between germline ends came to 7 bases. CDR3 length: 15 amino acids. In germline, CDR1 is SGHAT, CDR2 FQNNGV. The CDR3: CASSLGGTSYNEQFF. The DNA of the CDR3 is TGTGCCAGCAGCTTAGGCGGGACCTCCTACAATGAGCAGTTCTTC.

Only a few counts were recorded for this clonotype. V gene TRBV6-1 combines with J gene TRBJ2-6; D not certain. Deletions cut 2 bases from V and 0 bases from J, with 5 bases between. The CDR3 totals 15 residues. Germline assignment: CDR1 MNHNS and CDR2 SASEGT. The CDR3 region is CASSEKGSGANVLTF. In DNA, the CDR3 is TGTGCCAGCAGTGAAAAGGGCTCTGGGGCCAACGTCCTGACTTTC.

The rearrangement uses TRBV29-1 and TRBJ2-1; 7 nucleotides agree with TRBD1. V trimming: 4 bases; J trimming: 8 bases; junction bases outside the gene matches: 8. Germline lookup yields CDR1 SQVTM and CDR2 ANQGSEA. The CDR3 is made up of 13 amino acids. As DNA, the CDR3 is TGCAGCGTTGTTAGAGGGGGCATCGATGAGCAGTTCTTC. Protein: CSVVRGGIDEQFF.

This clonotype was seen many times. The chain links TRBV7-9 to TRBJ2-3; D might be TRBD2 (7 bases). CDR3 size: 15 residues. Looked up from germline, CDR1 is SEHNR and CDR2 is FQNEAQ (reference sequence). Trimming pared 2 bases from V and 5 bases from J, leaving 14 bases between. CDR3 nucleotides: TGTGCCAGCAGCTTAATTGGGGGGGCCATAGATACGCAGTATTTT. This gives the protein CASSLIGGAIDTQYF.

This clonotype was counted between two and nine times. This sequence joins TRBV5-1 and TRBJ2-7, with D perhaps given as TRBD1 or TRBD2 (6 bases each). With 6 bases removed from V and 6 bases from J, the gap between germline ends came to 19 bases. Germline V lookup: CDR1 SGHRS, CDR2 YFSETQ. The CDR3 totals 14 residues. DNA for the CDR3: TGCGCCAGCAACCCTCGGGGGCTGCCCAGCGAGCAGTACTTC. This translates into CASNPRGLPSEQYF.

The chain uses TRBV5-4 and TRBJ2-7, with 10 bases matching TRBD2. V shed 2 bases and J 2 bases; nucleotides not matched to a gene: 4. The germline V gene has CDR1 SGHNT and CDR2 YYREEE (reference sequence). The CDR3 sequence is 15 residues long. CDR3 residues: CASSFERGGTYEQYF. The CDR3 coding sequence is TGTGCCAGCAGCTTCGAGCGGGGGGGGACCTACGAGCAGTACTTC.

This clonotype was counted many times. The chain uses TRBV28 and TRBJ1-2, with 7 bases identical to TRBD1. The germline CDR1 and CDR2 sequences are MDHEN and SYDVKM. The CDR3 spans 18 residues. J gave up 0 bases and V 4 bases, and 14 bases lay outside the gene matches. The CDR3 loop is CASSSNRDSELANYGYTF. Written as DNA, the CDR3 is TGTGCCAGCAGTTCAAACCGGGACAGCGAGTTAGCTAACTATGGCTACACCTTC.

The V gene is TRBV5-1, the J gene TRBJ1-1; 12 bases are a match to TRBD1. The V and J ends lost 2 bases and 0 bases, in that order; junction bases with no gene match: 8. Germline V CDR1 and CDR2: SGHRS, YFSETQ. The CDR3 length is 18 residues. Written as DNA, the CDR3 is TGCGCCAGCAGCTTCCTCACCGGGACAGGGGGCATGAACACTGAAGCTTTCTTT. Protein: CASSFLTGTGGMNTEAFF.

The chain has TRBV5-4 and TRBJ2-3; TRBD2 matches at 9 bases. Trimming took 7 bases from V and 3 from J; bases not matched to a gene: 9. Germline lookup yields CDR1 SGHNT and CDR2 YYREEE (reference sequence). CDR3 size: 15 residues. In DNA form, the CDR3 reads TGTGCCAGCCGTGCCGGGACTAGCTCTACAGATACGCAGTATTTT. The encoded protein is CASRAGTSSTDTQYF. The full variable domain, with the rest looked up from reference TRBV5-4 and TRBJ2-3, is ETGVTQSPTHLIKTRGQQVTLRCSSQSGHNTVSWYQQALGQGPQFIFQYYREEENGRGNFPPRFSGLQFPNYSSELNVNALELDDSALYLCASRAGTSSTDTQYFGPGTRLTVL.

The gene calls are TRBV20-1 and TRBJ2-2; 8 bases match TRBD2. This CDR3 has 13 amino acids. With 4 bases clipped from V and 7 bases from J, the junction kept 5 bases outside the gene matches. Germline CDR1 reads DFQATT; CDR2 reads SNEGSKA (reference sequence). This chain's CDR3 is CSAKSGRNGELFF. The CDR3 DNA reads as TGCAGTGCTAAAAGCGGGAGAAACGGGGAGCTGTTTTTT.

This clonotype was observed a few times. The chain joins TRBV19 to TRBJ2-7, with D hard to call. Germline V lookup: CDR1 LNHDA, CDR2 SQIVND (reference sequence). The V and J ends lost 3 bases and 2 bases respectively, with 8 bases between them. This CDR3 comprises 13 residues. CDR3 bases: TGTGCCAGTAGTATCGGTGCCCCCTACGAGCAGTACTTC. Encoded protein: CASSIGAPYEQYF. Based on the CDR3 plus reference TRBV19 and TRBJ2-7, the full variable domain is DGGITQSPKYLFRKEGQNVTLSCEQNLNHDAMYWYRQDPGQGLRLIYYSQIVNDFQKGDIAEGYSVSREKKESFPLTVTSAQKNPTAFYLCASSIGAPYEQYFGPGTRLTVT.

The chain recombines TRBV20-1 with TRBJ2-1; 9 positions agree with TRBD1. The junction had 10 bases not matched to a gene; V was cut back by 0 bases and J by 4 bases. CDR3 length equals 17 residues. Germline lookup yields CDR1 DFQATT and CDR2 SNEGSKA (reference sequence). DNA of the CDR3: TGCAGTGCTAGAGATCTTTCAGGGGACAGGGTTTACAATGAGCAGTTCTTC. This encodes CSARDLSGDRVYNEQFF.